This T cell receptor (beta chain) was recorded in a study of blood T cells in healthy people across ages. Notes on the study in general: Any conclusive comparison of naive versus antigen-experienced cells was prevented by using unsorted PBMCs. Expanded clonotype changes were possibly confounded by unknown donor CMV status.

Caucasian individuals from Russia who were healthy and aged about 6 to 95 acted as donors. As for this clonotype: Its antigen is currently unknown.

A second PCR, run for roughly 7 to 12 cycles, used a sample-barcoded 5' primer plus a J-beta primer mix. TCRdb processed the 5' RACE reads anew with MiXCR; each CDR3 protein has one entry. Of about 680,000 distinct CDR3 sequences listed, more than 40% are singletons. Sequencing used blood. This receptor was identified in a woman aged 55-70 years in good health.

The CDR3 sequence: CASSPMTGAEQYF. In DNA form, the CDR3 reads TGTGCCAGCAGTCCCATGACAGGGGCCGAGCAGTACTTC. This chain connects TRBV27 to TRBJ2-7; 8 positions agree with TRBD1. CDR1 and CDR2 (germline): MNHEY, SMNVEV (reference sequence). This CDR3 contains 13 residues. Losses at the gene ends were 5 bases for V and 6 bases for J; bases not matched to a gene: 6.